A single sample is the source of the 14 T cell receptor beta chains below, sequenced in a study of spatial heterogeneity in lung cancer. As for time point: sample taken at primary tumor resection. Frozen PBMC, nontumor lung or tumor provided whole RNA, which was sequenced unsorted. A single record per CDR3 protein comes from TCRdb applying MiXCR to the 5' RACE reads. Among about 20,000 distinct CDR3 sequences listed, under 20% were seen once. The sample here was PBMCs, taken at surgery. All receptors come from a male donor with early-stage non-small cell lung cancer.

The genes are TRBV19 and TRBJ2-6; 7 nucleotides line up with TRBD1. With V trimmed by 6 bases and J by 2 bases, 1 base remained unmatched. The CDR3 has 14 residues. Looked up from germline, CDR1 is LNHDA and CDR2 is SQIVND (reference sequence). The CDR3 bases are TGTGCCAGTAGGACAGGGACTGGGGCCAACGTCCTGACTTTC. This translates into CASRTGTGANVLTF.

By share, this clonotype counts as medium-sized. The CDR3 is CASSYENLGYEQYF. CDR3 in DNA: TGTGCCAGCAGTTACGAAAATCTAGGGTACGAGCAGTACTTC. The chain has TRBV6-2 or TRBV6-3 and TRBJ2-7; no firm D call. The CDR3 consists of 14 residues. Germline CDR1 reads MNHEY; CDR2 reads SVGEGT. Trimming took 2 bases from V and 4 from J, leaving 12 bases between them.

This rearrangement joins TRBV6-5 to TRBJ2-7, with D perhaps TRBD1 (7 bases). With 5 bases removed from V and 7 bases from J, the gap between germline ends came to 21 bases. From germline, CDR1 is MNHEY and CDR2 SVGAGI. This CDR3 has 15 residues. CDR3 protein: CASSRLRRGPGEQYF. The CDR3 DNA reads TGTGCCAGCAGTCGATTAAGGAGGGGGCCGGGAGAGCAGTACTTC.

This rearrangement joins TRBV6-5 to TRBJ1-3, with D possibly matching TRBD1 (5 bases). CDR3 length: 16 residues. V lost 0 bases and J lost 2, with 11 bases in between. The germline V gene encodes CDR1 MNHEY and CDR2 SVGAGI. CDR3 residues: CASSYSRGNPGNTIYF. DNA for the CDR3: TGTGCCAGCAGTTACTCCCGGGGGAACCCTGGAAACACCATATATTTT.

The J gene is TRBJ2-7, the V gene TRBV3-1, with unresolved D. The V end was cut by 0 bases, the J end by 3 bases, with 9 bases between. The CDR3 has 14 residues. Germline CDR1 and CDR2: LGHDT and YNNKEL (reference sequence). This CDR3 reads CASSQDRSNYEQYF. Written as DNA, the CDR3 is TGTGCCAGCAGCCAAGACAGGAGTAACTACGAGCAGTACTTC.

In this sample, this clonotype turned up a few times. CDR3 sequence reads: CASSRLGGPSTDTQYF. CDR3 DNA: TGTGCCAGCAGTCGTCTGGGGGGCCCTAGCACAGATACGCAGTATTTT. The chain combines TRBV6-5 with TRBJ2-3; TRBD1 or TRBD2 may be the D gene (6 bases each). Trimming took off 5 bases at V and 0 bases at J, with 15 bases between the two ends. Germline V gene lookup returns CDR1 MNHEY and CDR2 SVGAGI. This CDR3 spans 16 amino acids.

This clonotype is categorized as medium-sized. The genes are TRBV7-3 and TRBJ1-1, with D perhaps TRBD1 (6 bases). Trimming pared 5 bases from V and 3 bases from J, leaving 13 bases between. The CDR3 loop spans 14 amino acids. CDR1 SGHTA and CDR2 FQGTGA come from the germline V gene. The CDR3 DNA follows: TGTGCCAGCAGCGTTAAGGGGGGTCACACTGAAGCTTTCTTT. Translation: CASSVKGGHTEAFF.

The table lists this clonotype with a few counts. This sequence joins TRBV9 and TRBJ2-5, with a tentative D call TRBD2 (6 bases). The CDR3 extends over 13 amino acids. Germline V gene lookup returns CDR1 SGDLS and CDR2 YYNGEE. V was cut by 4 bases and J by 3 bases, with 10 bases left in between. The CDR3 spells CASSPGGKETQYF. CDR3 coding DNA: TGTGCCAGCAGCCCTGGGGGGAAAGAGACCCAGTACTTC. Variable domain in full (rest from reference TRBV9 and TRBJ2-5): DSGVTQTPKHLITATGQRVTLRCSPRSGDLSVYWYQQSLDQGLQFLIQYYNGEERAKGNILERFSAQQFPDLHSELNLSSLELGDSALYFCASSPGGKETQYFGPGTRLLVL.

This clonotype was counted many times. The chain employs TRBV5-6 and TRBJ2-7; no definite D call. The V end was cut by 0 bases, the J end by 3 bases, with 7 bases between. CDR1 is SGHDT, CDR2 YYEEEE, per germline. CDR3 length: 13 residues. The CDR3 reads CASSLEGRYEQYF. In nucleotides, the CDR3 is TGTGCCAGCAGCTTGGAAGGGCGCTACGAGCAGTACTTC.

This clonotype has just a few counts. CDR3 DNA: TGTGCCAGCAGCCCGGACAGGAGGGATGAGCAGTTCTTC. The encoded protein is CASSPDRRDEQFF. This chain connects TRBV7-3 to TRBJ2-1; possibly TRBD1 for D (7 bases). V lost 5 bases to trimming and J lost 8 bases, with 13 bases between them. The CDR3 has 13 amino acids. Germline CDR1 reads SGHTA; CDR2 reads FQGTGA. Combining the CDR3 with reference TRBV7-3 and TRBJ2-1 gives the whole variable domain GAGVSQTPSNKVTEKGKYVELRCDPISGHTALYWYRQSLGQGPEFLIYFQGTGAADDSGLPNDRFFAVRPEGSVSTLKIQRTERGDSAVYLCASSPDRRDEQFFGPGTRLTVL.

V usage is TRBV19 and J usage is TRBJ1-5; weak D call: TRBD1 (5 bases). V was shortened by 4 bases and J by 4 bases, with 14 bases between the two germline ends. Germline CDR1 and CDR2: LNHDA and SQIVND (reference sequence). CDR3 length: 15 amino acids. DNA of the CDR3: TGTGCCAGTAGTACCCTACCAGGGCCAAATCAGCCCCAGCATTTT. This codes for CASSTLPGPNQPQHF.

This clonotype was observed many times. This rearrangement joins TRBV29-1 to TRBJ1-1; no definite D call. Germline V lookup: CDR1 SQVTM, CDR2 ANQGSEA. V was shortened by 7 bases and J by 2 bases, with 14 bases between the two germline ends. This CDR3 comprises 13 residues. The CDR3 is CSGKKAINTEAFF. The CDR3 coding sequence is TGCAGCGGCAAAAAGGCGATTAACACTGAAGCTTTCTTT.

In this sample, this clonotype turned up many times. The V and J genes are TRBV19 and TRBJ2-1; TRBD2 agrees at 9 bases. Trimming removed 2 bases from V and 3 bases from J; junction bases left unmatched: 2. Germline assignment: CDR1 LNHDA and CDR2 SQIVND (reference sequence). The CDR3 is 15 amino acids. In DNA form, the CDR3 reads TGTGCCAGTAGTATAAGAGCGGGGGGCTACAATGAGCAGTTCTTC. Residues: CASSIRAGGYNEQFF. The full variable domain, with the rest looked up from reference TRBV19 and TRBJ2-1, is DGGITQSPKYLFRKEGQNVTLSCEQNLNHDAMYWYRQDPGQGLRLIYYSQIVNDFQKGDIAEGYSVSREKKESFPLTVTSAQKNPTAFYLCASSIRAGGYNEQFFGPGTRLTVL.

The CDR3 loop reads CASSPAPYDSNHRNTIYF. CDR3 coding DNA: TGTGCCAGCTCACCCGCTCCCTACGACAGTAACCATCGGAACACCATATATTTT. The chain recombines TRBV18 with TRBJ1-3, with D perhaps matching TRBD1 (5 bases). CDR1 and CDR2 from the germline V gene are KGHSH and LQKENI. This CDR3 is built from 18 residues. V lost 3 bases, J lost 7 bases, and 25 bases lay in between. The whole variable domain, remainder taken from reference TRBV18 and TRBJ1-3, is NAGVMQNPRHLVRRRGQEARLRCSPMKGHSHVYWYRQLPEEGLKFMVYLQKENIIDESGMPKERFSAEFPKEGPSILRIQQVVRGDSAAYFCASSPAPYDSNHRNTIYFGEGSWLTVV.